A selection of T cell receptor beta chains follows, all from one sample in a study of long-term antiretroviral therapy in people with HIV. Generated by immunoSEQ multiplex PCR, the TCRdb table keeps only in-frame clones and is missing some. The sample gives just over 35,000 clones, 70% to 90% of which show up once; more than 9% is in the top ten. The material sequenced was unsorted PBMCs, taken 2.2 years after starting antiretroviral therapy. The receptors stem from a man aged 18 to 30 with HIV. CDR3s include the opening cysteine and the closing phenylalanine or tryptophan. Fields, in order: clone size, V gene, J gene, CDR3 length, D gene, CDR3 protein, CDR3 DNA. D genes are given only for firm matches. Clone size is not always given. Where it is, it says once, few, many or a class for expanded clones.

>-|TRBV10-3|TRBJ2-2|18|TRBD2
CAISESVPQRGNTGELFF
TGTGCCATCAGTGAGTCGGTCCCCCAGCGGGGGAACACCGGGGAGCTGTTTTTT
>-|TRBV28|TRBJ2-7|15|TRBD2
CASSDRTSMSFEQYF
TGTGCCAGCAGTGACCGGACTAGCATGTCTTTCGAGCAGTACTTC
>few|TRBV19|TRBJ1-5|12|-
CASSLDGQPQHF
TGTGCCAGTAGCCTGGACGGGCAGCCCCAGCATTTT
>-|TRBV9|TRBJ1-2|17|TRBD1
CASTGNPSGQGADGYTF
TGTGCCAGCACCGGGAACCCATCGGGACAGGGGGCGGATGGCTACACCTTC
>-|TRBV29-1|TRBJ1-2|15|TRBD1
CSVPRRTGSNYGYTF
TGCAGCGTCCCGCGTCGGACAGGGAGTAACTATGGCTACACCTTC
>once|TRBV4-3|TRBJ1-3|16|-
CASSQSSWVRGNTIYF
TGCGCCAGCAGCCAATCTAGTTGGGTTCGAGGAAACACCATATATTTT
>-|TRBV19|TRBJ1-1|15|-
CASTPPIGGNTEAFF
TGTGCCAGTACCCCTCCCATAGGGGGGAACACTGAAGCTTTCTTT
>-|TRBV20-1|TRBJ2-1|11|-
CSAPGGDEQFF
TGCAGTGCTCCAGGGGGGGATGAGCAGTTCTTC
>-|TRBV5-4|TRBJ1-3|15|-
CASSLGLDSGNTIYF
TGTGCCAGCAGCTTGGGCCTCGACTCTGGAAACACCATATATTTT
>-|TRBV5-5|TRBJ2-6|20|TRBD1
CASSLKPSRDRRSGANVLTF
TGTGCCAGCAGCCTGAAGCCCTCTCGGGACAGGCGCTCTGGGGCCAACGTCCTGACTTTC
>-|TRBV6-1|TRBJ2-5|14|TRBD2
CASSETSGGETQYF
TGTGCCAGCAGTGAGACTAGCGGGGGTGAGACCCAGTACTTC
>once|TRBV7-2|TRBJ2-7|14|-
CASSSGTLSYEQYF
TGTGCCAGCAGCTCCGGGACTCTCTCCTACGAGCAGTACTTC
>-|TRBV19|TRBJ2-7|13|-
CASSISAGNEQYF
TGTGCCAGTAGTATATCGGCTGGGAACGAGCAGTACTTC
>-|TRBV4-3|TRBJ2-7|14|TRBD1
CASSQWDRGYEQYF
TGCGCCAGCAGCCAATGGGACAGGGGCTACGAGCAGTACTTC
>-|TRBV5-1|TRBJ2-7|13|-
CASSWSQLYEQYF
TGCGCCAGCAGCTGGAGCCAGTTATACGAGCAGTACTTC
>-|TRBV6-5|TRBJ2-6|15|TRBD2
CASSYGRAGANVLTF
TGTGCCAGCAGTTACGGGAGGGCTGGGGCCAACGTCCTGACTTTC
>-|TRBV14|TRBJ2-2|16|-
CASSLIRGGHTGELFF
TGTGCCAGCAGCCTGATCAGGGGGGGTCACACCGGGGAGCTGTTTTTT
>-|TRBV6-1|TRBJ2-7|15|TRBD2
CASSGGAADSYEQYF
TGTGCCAGCAGCGGGGGGGCGGCGGACTCCTACGAGCAGTACTTC
>-|TRBV4-2|TRBJ1-1|16|TRBD1
CASSQPSGGARTEAFF
TGTGCCAGCAGCCAACCATCAGGGGGCGCGCGGACTGAAGCTTTCTTT
>-|TRBV5-1|TRBJ2-7|13|-
CASSLPGTYEQYF
TGCGCCAGCAGCTTGCCGGGGACCTACGAGCAGTACTTC
>-|TRBV6-1|TRBJ1-3|15|-
CASSEEDSSGNTIYF
TGTGCCAGCAGTGAAGAGGACAGCTCTGGAAACACCATATATTTT
>-|TRBV6-5|TRBJ2-3|15|-
CASSPGTAGRDTQYF
TGTGCCAGCAGCCCCGGGACGGCGGGGAGAGATACGCAGTATTTT
>-|TRBV5-1|TRBJ2-6|17|-
CASSSGPGSSGANVLTF
TGCGCCAGCAGCTCGGGCCCCGGGTCCTCTGGGGCCAACGTCCTGACTTTC
>-|TRBV6-6|TRBJ1-5|15|-
CASSYSRQGGQPQHF
TGTGCCAGCAGTTACTCGAGGCAGGGTGGTCAGCCCCAGCATTTT
>-|TRBV10-3|TRBJ1-1|15|TRBD1
CAISRTGSGNTEAFF
TGTGCCATCAGCAGGACAGGGAGTGGGAACACTGAAGCTTTCTTT
>-|TRBV27|TRBJ2-2|14|-
CASSLNQNTGELFF
TGTGCCAGCAGTTTAAATCAGAACACCGGGGAGCTGTTTTTT
>-|TRBV20-1|TRBJ2-7|10|-
CSASTYEQYF
TGCAGTGCTAGTACCTACGAGCAGTACTTC
>-|TRBV28|TRBJ1-5|12|-
CASGGENQPQHF
TGTGCCAGCGGGGGGGAGAATCAGCCCCAGCATTTT
>-|TRBV7-3|TRBJ2-7|16|TRBD2
CASSFLAGAPIYEQYF
TGTGCCAGCAGCTTTCTAGCGGGAGCCCCAATCTACGAGCAGTACTTC
>-|TRBV7-9|TRBJ2-1|14|TRBD1
CASHPGTGKNEQFF
TGTGCCAGCCACCCCGGGACAGGGAAAAATGAGCAGTTCTTC
>-|TRBV2|TRBJ1-4|15|-
CASSSGRSTNEKLFF
TGTGCCAGCAGTAGCGGACGTTCAACTAATGAAAAACTGTTTTTT
>-|TRBV5-1|TRBJ2-7|12|-
CASSLVEHEQYF
TGCGCCAGCAGCTTGGTAGAGCACGAGCAGTACTTC
>-|TRBV6-6|TRBJ1-5|15|-
CASRNSGGFDQPQHF
TGTGCCAGCAGAAATAGCGGCGGTTTCGATCAGCCCCAGCATTTT
>-|TRBV19|TRBJ1-2|13|-
CASRKTVNYGYTF
TGTGCCAGTAGGAAGACCGTTAACTATGGCTACACCTTC
>-|TRBV5-1|TRBJ1-1|15|-
CASSLMGQGNTEAFF
TGCGCCAGCAGCTTAATGGGCCAGGGTAATACTGAAGCTTTCTTT
>once|TRBV9|TRBJ2-1|17|-
CASSVVRSGVAYNEQFF
TGTGCCAGCAGCGTAGTTCGGTCAGGGGTAGCGTACAATGAGCAGTTCTTC
>-|TRBV7-9|TRBJ1-5|13|-
CASSLEGDQPQHF
TGTGCCAGCAGCTTAGAAGGGGATCAGCCCCAGCATTTT
>-|TRBV5-1|TRBJ2-1|12|-
CASSLAGNEQFF
TGCGCCAGCAGCTTGGCCGGGAATGAGCAGTTCTTC
>-|TRBV5-1|TRBJ2-2|16|TRBD2
CASSLSLAGNTGELFF
TGCGCCAGCAGCTTGTCCCTAGCGGGAAACACCGGGGAGCTGTTTTTT
>once|TRBV18|TRBJ2-4|14|-
CASSPRGVQDIQYF
TGTGCCAGCTCACCACGAGGGGTGCAGGACATTCAGTACTTC
>-|TRBV28|TRBJ1-2|15|-
CASSLGGGSNYGYTF
TGTGCCAGCAGCCTCGGAGGGGGGTCCAACTATGGCTACACCTTC
>-|TRBV19|TRBJ2-3|14|-
CASSIRLSTDTQYF
TGTGCCAGTAGTATTCGGCTGAGCACAGATACGCAGTATTTT
>few|TRBV4-2|TRBJ2-7|13|-
CASSHPGTYEQYF
TGTGCCAGCAGCCACCCCGGGACCTACGAGCAGTACTTC
>-|TRBV19|TRBJ1-5|15|TRBD1
CASSLGTGGNQPQHF
TGTGCCAGTAGTTTGGGGACAGGGGGCAATCAGCCCCAGCATTTT
>-|TRBV5-4|TRBJ2-5|15|-
CASSLDSPGQETQYF
TGTGCCAGCAGCTTGGACAGTCCGGGCCAAGAGACCCAGTACTTC
>-|TRBV9|TRBJ1-3|13|-
CASSVVGSDTIYF
TGTGCCAGCAGCGTAGTAGGGTCGGACACCATATATTTT
>-|TRBV5-1|TRBJ2-3|16|TRBD1
CASSLGTGGGTDTQYF
TGCGCCAGCAGCCTAGGGACAGGGGGAGGGACAGATACGCAGTATTTT
>-|TRBV19|TRBJ2-1|13|TRBD2
CASIASGTDEQFF
TGTGCCAGTATTGCTAGCGGGACGGATGAGCAGTTCTTC
>-|TRBV15|TRBJ1-2|15|TRBD1
CATSRDRGQAWGYTF
TGTGCCACCAGCAGAGATAGGGGACAGGCCTGGGGCTACACCTTC
>-|TRBV27|TRBJ2-3|14|-
CASRLVGSTDTQYF
TGTGCCAGCAGGTTGGTGGGTAGCACAGATACGCAGTATTTT
>-|TRBV9|TRBJ1-2|13|TRBD1
CASGGGGFDGYTF
TGTGCCAGCGGAGGAGGGGGCTTTGATGGCTACACCTTC
>-|TRBV19|TRBJ2-3|15|-
CASSGGDSSTDTQYF
TGTGCCTCTTCTGGAGGGGACAGCAGCACAGATACGCAGTATTTT
>-|TRBV5-1|TRBJ1-2|16|-
CASSLGWRGLNYGYTF
TGCGCCAGCAGCTTGGGTTGGCGGGGGCTCAACTATGGCTACACCTTC